These 27 T cell receptor beta chains share one sample of origin, sequenced in a study of PD-1 blockade in classical Hodgkin lymphoma. Sequencing used immunoSEQ multiplex PCR; TCRdb keeps in-frame clones, though not all of them. Of under 25,000 clones listed, around three quarters are singletons. Relapses following autologous stem cell transplantation were seen in all patients, with brentuximab vedotin exposure varying. The material was peripheral blood mononuclear cells (PBMCs), obtained before the second cycle of nivolumab. The receptor source for this set is a human donor with classical Hodgkin lymphoma.

V usage is TRBV11-3 and J usage is TRBJ2-7; possibly TRBD2 for D (7 bases). V was pared by 5 bases and J by 2 bases, with 22 bases between. The CDR3 contains 17 residues. Germline assignment: CDR1 SGHNT and CDR2 YENEEA. For the CDR3, the DNA is TGTGCCAGCAGCGGACGTAGGGGGGGGACATTAGCCTACGAGCAGTACTTC. Translating gives CASSGRRGGTLAYEQYF.

This clone was recorded a few times. The chain employs TRBV5-1 and TRBJ2-5; 9 positions agree with TRBD2. With 0 bases clipped from V and 5 bases from J, the junction kept 5 bases outside the gene matches. Germline V CDR1 and CDR2: SGHRS, YFSETQ. This CDR3 region has 15 residues. The CDR3 protein is CASSLDLAGWETQYF. As DNA, the CDR3 is TGCGCCAGCAGCTTGGATCTAGCGGGATGGGAGACCCAGTACTTC.

The CDR3, as DNA: TGTGCCTGGAGTCCTCGCTCGCTCGTACAGGGATTGCCTGAAGCTTTCTTT. Its translation: CAWSPRSLVQGLPEAFF. The chain joins TRBV30 to TRBJ1-1; possibly TRBD1 for D (6 bases). This CDR3 is built from 17 residues. CDR1 is GTSNPN and CDR2 is SVGIG in the germline V gene (reference sequence). The V and J ends lost 2 bases and 6 bases respectively, with 25 bases between them.

This chain uses TRBV6-5 with TRBJ2-7; 12 bases fit TRBD1. CDR1 MNHEY and CDR2 SVGAGI come from the germline V gene. The CDR3 extends over 15 amino acids. Germline trimming cut 2 bases from V and 7 bases from J; bases unmatched to any gene: 6. The CDR3 region has the DNA TGTGCCAGCAGTTACCCGGGACAGGGGGCGCTTGAGCAGTACTTC. It translates to CASSYPGQGALEQYF.

V and J are TRBV28 and TRBJ2-1; the match to TRBD2 covers 13 bases. From germline, CDR1 is MDHEN and CDR2 SYDVKM. This CDR3 spans 16 amino acids. Losses at the gene ends were 5 bases for V and 9 bases for J; bases not matched to a gene: 10. CDR3 loop: CASSAYGLAGAGEQFF. The CDR3 DNA sequence: TGTGCCAGCAGTGCCTATGGACTAGCGGGAGCAGGTGAGCAGTTCTTC.

J is TRBJ2-4 and V is TRBV6-4, with D perhaps given as TRBD1 or TRBD2 (5 bases each). Germline CDR1 reads MRHNA; CDR2 reads SNTAGT. The V and J ends lost 6 bases and 9 bases respectively, with 18 bases between them. This CDR3 has 14 residues. The CDR3 bases are TGTGCCAGCAGAGAGGATGGGGCGAGGGGCATTCAGTACTTC. Its translation is CASREDGARGIQYF.

The chain employs TRBV6-1 and TRBJ2-3, with D perhaps TRBD1 (5 bases). CDR1 is MNHNS and CDR2 is SASEGT in the germline V gene. Trimming pared 6 bases from V and 4 bases from J, leaving 8 bases between. CDR3 length: 12 amino acids. The CDR3 is CASRAGSDTQYF. In DNA form, the CDR3 reads TGTGCCAGCAGGGCAGGGTCAGATACGCAGTATTTT.

This rearrangement joins TRBV9 to TRBJ1-2, with TRBD1 matching 7 bases. Losses at the gene ends were 7 bases for V and 2 bases for J; bases not matched to a gene: 5. The germline V gene has CDR1 SGDLS and CDR2 YYNGEE. The length of the CDR3 is 13 residues. The CDR3 spells CASRQGGNYGYTF. CDR3 DNA: TGTGCCAGCCGGCAGGGGGGAAACTATGGCTACACCTTC.

The chain combines TRBV5-1 with TRBJ2-3, with a weak D call TRBD1 (6 bases). Looked up from germline, CDR1 is SGHRS and CDR2 is YFSETQ. V gave up 2 bases and J gave up 4 bases, with 17 bases separating them. CDR3 length: 16 amino acids. The CDR3 sequence: CASSFPIQGMADTQYF. The CDR3 DNA sequence: TGCGCCAGCAGCTTCCCAATACAGGGTATGGCAGATACGCAGTATTTT.

The V call is TRBV5-8, the J call TRBJ2-1; 10 bases are shared with TRBD2. The CDR3 contains 14 residues. Germline V CDR1 and CDR2: SGHTS, YDEGEE. Trimming took 7 bases from V and 6 from J; bases not matched to a gene: 7. Here the CDR3 DNA reads TGTGCCAGCTTATTAGCGGGAGGTCTCAATGAGCAGTTCTTC. Encoded protein: CASLLAGGLNEQFF.

Worth noting for this clone: The junction departs from the called germline gene at one end, perhaps through a read error. This sequence joins TRBV7-7 and TRBJ2-1; tentatively, D is TRBD2 (6 bases). The germline V gene encodes CDR1 SSHAT and CDR2 FNYEAQ (reference sequence). CDR3 length: 13 amino acids. The CDR3 loop is CASSPGSGNEQFF. The CDR3 DNA follows: TGTGCTAGCAGCCCCGGGAGCGGCAATGAGCAGTTCTTC. The full variable domain, its missing parts supplied by reference TRBV7-7 and TRBJ2-1, is GAGVSQSPRYKVTKRGQDVTLRCDPISSHATLYWYQQALGQGPEFLTYFNYEAQPDKSGLPSDRFSAERPEGSISTLTIQRTEQRDSAMYRCASSPGSGNEQFFGPGTRLTVL.

This chain uses TRBV19 with TRBJ2-2; 9 nucleotides agree with TRBD2. Germline V gene lookup returns CDR1 LNHDA and CDR2 SQIVND (reference sequence). The CDR3 is 22 residues long. The V segment lost 3 bases and the J segment 1 base; nucleotides outside the gene matches: 21. CDR3 amino acids: CASSIWGSFRSSGSWNTGELFF. The CDR3 coding sequence is TGTGCCAGTAGTATCTGGGGCAGCTTCAGGAGTAGCGGGAGCTGGAACACCGGGGAGCTGTTTTTT. The entire variable domain, with the rest obtained from reference TRBV19 and TRBJ2-2, is as follows: DGGITQSPKYLFRKEGQNVTLSCEQNLNHDAMYWYRQDPGQGLRLIYYSQIVNDFQKGDIAEGYSVSREKKESFPLTVTSAQKNPTAFYLCASSIWGSFRSSGSWNTGELFFGEGSRLTVL.

This chain uses TRBV30 with TRBJ1-3; 8 bases map to TRBD1. V shed 1 base, J shed 4 bases, and the junction held 12 bases outside the gene matches. The germline V gene encodes CDR1 GTSNPN and CDR2 SVGIG (reference sequence). This CDR3 spans 17 amino acids. The CDR3 region has the DNA TGTGCCTGGAGTGGCCCCATTACAGGGGGTTGGGGAAACACCATATATTTT. Translating gives CAWSGPITGGWGNTIYF.

This chain links TRBV6-1 with TRBJ1-5; D is unclear. The CDR3 loop spans 14 amino acids. CDR1 is MNHNS and CDR2 is SASEGT in the germline V gene. Trimming left V 5 bases short and J 0 bases short, with 8 bases between. Here the CDR3 DNA reads TGTGCCAGCAGTAGAGACAATAGCAATCAGCCCCAGCATTTT. Protein sequence: CASSRDNSNQPQHF.

This clone was observed a single time. The chain links TRBV18 to TRBJ2-3; D gene uncertain. Trimming cost V 2 bases and J 2 bases, with 11 bases left between them. The CDR3 is 15 amino acids. Germline V gene lookup returns CDR1 KGHSH and CDR2 LQKENI. The CDR3 nucleotides read TGTGCCAGCTCACCAAGACGGACCTACACAGATACGCAGTATTTT. Protein product: CASSPRRTYTDTQYF.

This clone was recorded only once. The chain employs TRBV5-1 and TRBJ2-2; 8 bases are a match to TRBD1. The V and J ends lost 6 bases and 9 bases, in that order; junction bases with no gene match: 10. The CDR3 has 14 amino acids. Germline V CDR1 and CDR2: SGHRS, YFSETQ. The CDR3 sequence: CASTPGGGGRELFF. The CDR3 nucleotides are TGCGCCAGCACCCCAGGGGGCGGCGGAAGGGAGCTGTTTTTT. Full variable domain (remainder filled in from reference TRBV5-1 and TRBJ2-2): KAGVTQTPRYLIKTRGQQVTLSCSPISGHRSVSWYQQTPGQGLQFLFEYFSETQRNKGNFPGRFSGRQFSNSRSEMNVSTLELGDSALYLCASTPGGGGRELFFGEGSRLTVL.

The chain links TRBV6-1 to TRBJ1-5; TRBD1 is a possible D gene (5 bases). Trimming cost V 4 bases and J 1 base, with 14 bases left between them. The CDR3 length is 16 residues. The germline gives CDR1 MNHNS, CDR2 SASEGT. Written as DNA, the CDR3 is TGTGCCAGCAGTGGAGAGGGGTCACTCAGCAATCAGCCCCAGCATTTT. Translated, it gives CASSGEGSLSNQPQHF.

Comments on this clone: The junction differs from germline at one of its ends, possibly a read error. V is TRBV5-6 and J is TRBJ2-2; tentatively, D is TRBD2 (7 bases). This CDR3 spans 15 amino acids. Looked up from germline, CDR1 is SGHDT and CDR2 is YYEEEE. The CDR3 coding sequence is TGTGCCAGCACCTTGCGGGGGACATACACCGGGGAGCTGTTTTTT. Residues: CASTLRGTYTGELFF.

The gene calls are TRBV28 and TRBJ2-7, with 8 bases lining up with TRBD2. Trimming removed 6 bases from V and 4 bases from J; junction bases left unmatched: 14. Germline V gene lookup returns CDR1 MDHEN and CDR2 SYDVKM. This CDR3 is built from 16 residues. The CDR3 loop is CASSPPKVAGKYEQYF. The DNA for the CDR3 is TGTGCCAGCAGCCCTCCCAAGGTAGCGGGGAAATACGAGCAGTACTTC.

This clone appeared a single time. Mismatch with germline at one junction end may stem from a read error. The chain joins TRBV10-3 to TRBJ2-7; D is unclear. CDR3 length: 14 residues. Germline loops: CDR1 ENHRY, CDR2 SYGVKD. CDR3 protein: CAISDVPSSHEQYF. DNA of the CDR3: TGTGCCATCAGTGACGTGCCGAGCTCCCACGAGCAGTACTTC.

The chain has TRBV6-1 and TRBJ2-1; 10 bases align to TRBD2. J gave up 7 bases and V 10 bases, and 10 bases lay outside the gene matches. Germline CDR1 MNHNS, CDR2 SASEGT. The CDR3 sequence is 14 residues long. CDR3 in DNA: TGTGCCACCCACTCTAGCGGGAGATTTAATGAGCAGTTCTTC. This gives the protein CATHSSGRFNEQFF.

A single count supports this clone. The chain links TRBV5-5 to TRBJ1-4, with TRBD1 as a possible D gene (6 bases). The V gene lost 7 bases and the J gene lost 5 bases, with 15 bases spanning the gap. This CDR3 has 14 amino acids. Germline V gene lookup returns CDR1 SGHKS and CDR2 YYEKEE (reference sequence). This chain's CDR3 is CASSPTGKNEKLFF. CDR3 nucleotide sequence: TGTGCCAGCTCCCCGACAGGAAAAAATGAAAAACTGTTTTTT.

The chain employs TRBV6-5 and TRBJ2-1; no firm D call. CDR1 and CDR2 from the germline V gene are MNHEY and SVGAGI. This CDR3 is 12 amino acids long. Trimming cost V 5 bases and J 7 bases, with 9 bases left between them. The CDR3, as DNA: TGTGCCAGCAGTCCTCGGTTTAATGAGCAGTTCTTC. Translating gives CASSPRFNEQFF.

This clone was counted a few times. The rearrangement uses TRBV19 and TRBJ1-1; unclear D gene. CDR3 length equals 14 residues. Germline V gene sequence: CDR1 LNHDA, CDR2 SQIVND (reference sequence). Between the trimmed V and J ends, which lost 4 bases and 1 base, there was a span of 10 bases. The CDR3 DNA sequence: TGTGCCAGTAGTAAGAGTAAGGCGAACACTGAAGCTTTCTTT. Protein sequence: CASSKSKANTEAFF.

J is TRBJ1-1 and V is TRBV6-5; the D gene is possibly TRBD1 (5 bases). V lost 0 bases, J lost 0 bases, and 8 bases lay in between. The germline V gene encodes CDR1 MNHEY and CDR2 SVGAGI. The CDR3 is 15 residues long. The CDR3: CASSYSGTLNTEAFF. CDR3 nucleotides: TGTGCCAGCAGTTACTCGGGGACCCTGAACACTGAAGCTTTCTTT.

The sample holds a few counts of this clone. The chain joins TRBV5-1 to TRBJ2-3; possible D gene TRBD2, 6 bases. This CDR3 region has 16 residues. V shed 0 bases and J shed 9 bases, with 20 bases lying between them. CDR1 is SGHRS, CDR2 YFSETQ, per germline. The CDR3 DNA is TGCGCCAGCAGCTTGGGGCCAGGGCGGGAAGTTGGAACGCAGTATTTT. Its translation is CASSLGPGREVGTQYF.

This sequence joins TRBV10-2 and TRBJ2-1; 10 nucleotides align to TRBD2. V trimming: 8 bases; J trimming: 0 bases; junction bases outside the gene matches: 10. The CDR3 covers 17 residues. Germline V lookup: CDR1 WSHSY, CDR2 SAAADI. This CDR3 is CASRGGSGGSSYNEQFF. The CDR3 DNA sequence: TGCGCCAGCCGCGGCGGTAGCGGGGGGAGCTCCTACAATGAGCAGTTCTTC.